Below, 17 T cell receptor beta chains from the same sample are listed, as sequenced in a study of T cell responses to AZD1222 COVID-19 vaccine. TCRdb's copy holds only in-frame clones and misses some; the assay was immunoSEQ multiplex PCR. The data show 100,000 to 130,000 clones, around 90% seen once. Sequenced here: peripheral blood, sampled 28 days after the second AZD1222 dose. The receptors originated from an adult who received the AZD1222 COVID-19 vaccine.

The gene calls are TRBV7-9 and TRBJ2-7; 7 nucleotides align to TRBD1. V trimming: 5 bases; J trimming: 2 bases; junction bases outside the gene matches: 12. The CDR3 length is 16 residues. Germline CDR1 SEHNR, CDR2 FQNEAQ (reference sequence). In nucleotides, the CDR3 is TGTGCCAGCAGCCGAACCTTTGACAGGGAGCCCTACGAGCAGTACTTC. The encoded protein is CASSRTFDREPYEQYF.

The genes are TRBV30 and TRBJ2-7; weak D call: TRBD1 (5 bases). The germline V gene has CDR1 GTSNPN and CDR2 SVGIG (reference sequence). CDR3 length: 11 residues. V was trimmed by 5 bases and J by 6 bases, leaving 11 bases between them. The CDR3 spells CAWGQGIEQYF. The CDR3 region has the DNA TGTGCCTGGGGTCAGGGAATCGAGCAGTACTTC.

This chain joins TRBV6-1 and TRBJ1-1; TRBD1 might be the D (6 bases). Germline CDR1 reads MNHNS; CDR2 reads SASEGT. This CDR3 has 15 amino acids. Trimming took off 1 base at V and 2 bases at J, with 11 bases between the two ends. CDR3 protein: CASSEGTELNTEAFF. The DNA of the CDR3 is TGTGCCAGCAGTGAAGGGACAGAACTAAACACTGAAGCTTTCTTT.

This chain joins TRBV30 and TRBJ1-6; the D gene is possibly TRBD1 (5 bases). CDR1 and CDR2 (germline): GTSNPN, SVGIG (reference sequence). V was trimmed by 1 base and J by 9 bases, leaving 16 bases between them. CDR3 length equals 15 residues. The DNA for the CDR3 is TGTGCCTGGAGTGCGAGGAGGGGAGGTAGTTCACCCCTCCACTTT. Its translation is CAWSARRGGSSPLHF.

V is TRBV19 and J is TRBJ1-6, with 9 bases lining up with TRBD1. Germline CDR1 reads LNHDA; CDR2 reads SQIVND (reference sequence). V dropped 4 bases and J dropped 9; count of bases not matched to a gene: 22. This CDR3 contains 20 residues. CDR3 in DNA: TGTGCCAGTAGTAGGGAGGCCCGGACAGGGGTACCTCTACGCGGTTCACCCCTCCACTTT. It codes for CASSREARTGVPLRGSPLHF.

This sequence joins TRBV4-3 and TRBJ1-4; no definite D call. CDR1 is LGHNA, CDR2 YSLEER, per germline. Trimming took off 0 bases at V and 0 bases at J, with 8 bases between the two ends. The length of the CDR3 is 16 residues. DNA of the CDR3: TGCGCCAGCAGCCAAGATTCAGTTGCAACTAATGAAAAACTGTTTTTT. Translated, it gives CASSQDSVATNEKLFF.

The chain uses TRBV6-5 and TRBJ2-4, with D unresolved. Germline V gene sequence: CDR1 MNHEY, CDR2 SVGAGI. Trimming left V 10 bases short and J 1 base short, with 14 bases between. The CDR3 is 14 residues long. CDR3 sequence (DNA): TGTGCCACCAGACTCGGAAAGGCCAAAAACATTCAGTACTTC. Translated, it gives CATRLGKAKNIQYF.

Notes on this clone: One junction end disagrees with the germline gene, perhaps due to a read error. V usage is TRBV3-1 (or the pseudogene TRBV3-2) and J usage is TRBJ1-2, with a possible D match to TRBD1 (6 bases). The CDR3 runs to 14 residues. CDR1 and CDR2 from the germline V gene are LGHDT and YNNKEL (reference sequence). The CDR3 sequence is CASSQKGTPGNWAF. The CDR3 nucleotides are TGTGCCAGCAGCCAAAAGGGGACACCCGGTAATTGGGCCTTC.

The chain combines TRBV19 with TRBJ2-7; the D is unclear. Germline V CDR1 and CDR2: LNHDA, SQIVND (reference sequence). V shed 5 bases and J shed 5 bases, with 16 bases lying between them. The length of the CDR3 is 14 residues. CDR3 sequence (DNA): TGTGCCAGTAGTGTAAATATCGGTACCGACGAGCAGTACTTC. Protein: CASSVNIGTDEQYF. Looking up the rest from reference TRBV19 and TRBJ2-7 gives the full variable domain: DGGITQSPKYLFRKEGQNVTLSCEQNLNHDAMYWYRQDPGQGLRLIYYSQIVNDFQKGDIAEGYSVSREKKESFPLTVTSAQKNPTAFYLCASSVNIGTDEQYFGPGTRLTVT.

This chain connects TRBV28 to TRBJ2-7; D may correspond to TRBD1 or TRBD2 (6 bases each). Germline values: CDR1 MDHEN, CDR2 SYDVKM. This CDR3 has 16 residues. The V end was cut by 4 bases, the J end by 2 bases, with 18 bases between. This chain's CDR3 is CASSSVGGQGTYEQYF. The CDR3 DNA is TGTGCCAGCAGTTCAGTAGGGGGGCAAGGCACCTACGAGCAGTACTTC.

This CDR3 reads CATGQGGDQPQHF. CDR3 DNA sequence: TGTGCCACCGGGCAGGGTGGTGATCAGCCCCAGCATTTT. The rearrangement links TRBV15 to TRBJ1-5; TRBD1 is a possible D gene (5 bases). Germline CDR1 LNHNV, CDR2 YYDKDF (reference sequence). This CDR3 is built from 13 residues. Trimming stripped 8 bases from V and 5 bases from J, with 13 bases between.

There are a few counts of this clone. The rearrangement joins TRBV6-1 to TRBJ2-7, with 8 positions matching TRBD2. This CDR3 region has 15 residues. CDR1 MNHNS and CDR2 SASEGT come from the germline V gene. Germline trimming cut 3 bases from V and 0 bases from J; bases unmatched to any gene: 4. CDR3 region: CASSDSGGNSYEQYF. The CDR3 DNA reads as TGTGCCAGCAGTGACAGCGGGGGCAACTCCTACGAGCAGTACTTC.

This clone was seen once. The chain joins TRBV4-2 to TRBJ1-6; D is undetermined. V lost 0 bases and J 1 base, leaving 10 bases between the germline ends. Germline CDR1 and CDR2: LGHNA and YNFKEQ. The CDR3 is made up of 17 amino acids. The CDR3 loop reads CASSQESAASYNSPLHF. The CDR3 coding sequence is TGTGCCAGCAGCCAAGAATCGGCGGCTTCCTATAATTCACCCCTCCACTTT.

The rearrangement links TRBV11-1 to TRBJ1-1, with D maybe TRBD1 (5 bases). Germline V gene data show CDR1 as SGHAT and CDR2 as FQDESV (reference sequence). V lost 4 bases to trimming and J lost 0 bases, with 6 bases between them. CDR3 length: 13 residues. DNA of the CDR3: TGTGCCAGCAGCTCGACAGTGAACACTGAAGCTTTCTTT. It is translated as CASSSTVNTEAFF.

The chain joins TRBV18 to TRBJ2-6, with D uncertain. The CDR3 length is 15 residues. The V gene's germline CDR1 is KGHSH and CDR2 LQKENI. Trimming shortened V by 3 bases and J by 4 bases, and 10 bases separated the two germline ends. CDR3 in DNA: TGTGCCAGCTCACCGGAAGGTCCGGGGGCCAACGTCCTGACTTTC. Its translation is CASSPEGPGANVLTF.

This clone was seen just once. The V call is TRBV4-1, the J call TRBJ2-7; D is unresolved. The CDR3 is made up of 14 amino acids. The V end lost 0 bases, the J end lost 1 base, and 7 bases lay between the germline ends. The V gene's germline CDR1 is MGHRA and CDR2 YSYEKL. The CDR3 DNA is TGCGCCAGCAGCCAAGAGGCCAGGTCCTACGAGCAGTACTTC. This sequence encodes CASSQEARSYEQYF.

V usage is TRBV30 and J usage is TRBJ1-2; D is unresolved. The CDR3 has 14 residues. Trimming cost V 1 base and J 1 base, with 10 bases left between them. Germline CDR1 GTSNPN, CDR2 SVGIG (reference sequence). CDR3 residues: CAWSEMDGNYGYTF. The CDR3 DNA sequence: TGTGCCTGGAGTGAAATGGATGGTAACTATGGCTACACCTTC.